This T cell receptor (beta chain) was identified during a study of OX40 agonist ivuxolimab in advanced cancers. With regard to the full study: Ivuxolimab was a fully human IgG2 agonistic monoclonal antibody targeting the costimulatory receptor OX40 (CD134). Intravenous ivuxolimab was administered to patients every 2 weeks at six dose levels: 0.01, 0.1, 0.3, 1.5, 3 and 10 mg/kg. Among the approximately 50 dose-escalation patients, some 20 had hepatocellular carcinoma, 15 or so melanoma, 9 renal cell carcinoma and 9 head and neck cancer. A male proportion of around 81% and a mean age of around 60 years, ranging from about 20 to 85, were recorded for the dose-escalation cohort. Patients were allowed to have had prior anti-PD-1, anti-PD-L1 or anti-CTLA-4 therapy, and 30% to 40% of the dose-escalation patients had previously received checkpoint inhibitors. Partial responses occurred in three dose-escalation patients: two with cutaneous melanoma and one with hepatocellular carcinoma. Peripheral TCRbeta sequencing was intended to test whether TCR sequence diversity was altered and clonal T-cell expansion was caused by ivuxolimab. The paper covers the monotherapy dose-escalation part of the phase I ivuxolimab trial, which included N of about 56 patients.

Regarding this clone: Its recognized antigen is unknown. No base quality values were provided; no much bigger clone lies one nucleotide off.

What the study reported, not specific to this receptor: At doses from 0.1 to 3.0 mg/kg, clonal expansion was seen in both CD4+ and CD8+ blood T cells between baseline and week 6. The antigen specificity of the clonally expanded peripheral T cells was not determined. Low levels of normalized T-cell clonal expansion were also seen in some patients who did not respond. After ivuxolimab, expanded clones were on average more numerous among CD8+ T cells than among CD4+ T cells. In the 0.1-3.0 mg/kg groups, partial responders had among the lowest normalized peripheral clonal expansion, particularly in CD8+ T cells.

Patients with a history of autoimmune disease or receiving systemic immunosuppression were excluded from the trial. Peripheral blood for TCR sequencing was drawn from every dose cohort at baseline, at cycle 4 day 1 and at cycle 7 day 1. The samples were drawn from a first-in-human, open-label, multicenter phase I dose-escalation trial of ivuxolimab. Adults with locally advanced or metastatic melanoma, renal cell, hepatocellular, or head and neck squamous cell carcinoma were enrolled in the trial. Before TCR sequencing, CD4+ T cells and CD8+ T cells were sorted from peripheral blood as separate populations. Genomic DNA was isolated from the sorted cells so that the TCRbeta CDR3 region could be sequenced. TCRbeta CDR3 regions were sequenced using the immunoSEQ Assay. TCRdb holds this immuneACCESS table with in-frame rearrangements only. Some clones are missing; in checked studies, unresolved V genes explain under half, and the rest has no known cause. Present in this sample are 25,000 to 30,000 clones, roughly nine tenths of which were seen just once. Approximately 25% of the sample is in the top ten clones.

The CDR3 numbers 15 residues from cysteine through phenylalanine. Only the CDR3 portion is preserved as DNA: 45 bases, with reading frame beginning at the first base. The germline V gene yields SQVTM for CDR1 and ANQGSEA for CDR2. Cut back by 8 bases and 4 bases, the V and J ends lie 22 bases apart. The starting material was CD4+ or CD8+ T cells sorted from blood, obtained in a trial of the OX40 agonist ivuxolimab. This chain joins TRBV29-1 to TRBJ2-3; no D gene call is confident. This receptor was obtained from an adult with an advanced solid tumor such as melanoma, head and neck, liver or kidney cancer. The nucleotide sequence is given as TGCAGCACGGACCCGACGGCGGCCCCATCAGATACGCAGTATTTT. Translated, this is CSTDPTAAPSDTQYF.